The clone carrying this T cell receptor beta chain was picked up many times. Its antigen is undetermined. This specimen comes from a study of molecular identifiers for immune sequencing clone quantification. Notes on the study in general: The study found clones above 20 RNA copies held over 98% of effector molecules and under 1% in naive cells.

Using its own MiXCR run on the PCR reads, TCRdb lists one record per CDR3 protein. The sample lists approximately 100,000 distinct CDR3 sequences; under 40% were seen once. The CDR3 is made up of 14 amino acids. From germline, CDR1 is LNHDA and CDR2 SQIVND (reference sequence). V lost 3 bases, J lost 6 bases, and 14 bases lay in between. The chain links TRBV19 to TRBJ1-1, with D possibly being TRBD1 (6 bases). The sequence came from a human donor in good health. Some libraries in this study had Jurkat cell RNA spiked in. Source material: naive CD8+ T cells from blood, with Jurkat cell RNA spiked in. Subset reported: FACS-sorted CD8+CD4-CCR7+CD45RA+ naive T cells. CDR3 amino acids: CASSIHPGDAEAFF. Here the CDR3 DNA reads TGTGCCAGTAGTATTCACCCAGGGGACGCTGAAGCTTTCTTT.